This is a list of T cell receptor beta chains from one sample in a study of cytomegalovirus exposure and HLA in healthy donors. TCRdb keeps only in-frame clones here, not all; method: immunoSEQ multiplex PCR. Here the sample spans approximately 84,000 clones, roughly 70% being singletons. The sample consisted of PBMCs. The receptors were gathered from a man aged 40-55 years in good health and CMV-seropositive. Both conserved end residues are part of each CDR3. The order of the fields is V gene, clone size, J gene, D gene, CDR3 protein, CDR3 DNA. D genes are given only for firm matches. Not every row has a clone size; where given, it reads once, few, many or a size class.

V gene: TRBV5-4; clone size: .; J gene: TRBJ2-2; D gene: TRBD1; CDR3 protein: CASSQGDIDRTNTGELFF; CDR3 DNA: TGTGCCAGCAGCCAGGGGGACATTGACCGTACGAACACCGGGGAGCTGTTTTTT
V gene: TRBV6-6; clone size: .; J gene: TRBJ2-2; D gene: TRBD1; CDR3 protein: CASSRDRGQTGELFF; CDR3 DNA: TGTGCCAGCAGCCGGGACAGGGGGCAAACCGGGGAGCTGTTTTTT
V gene: TRBV6-1; clone size: few; J gene: TRBJ2-7; D gene: TRBD1; CDR3 protein: CASSEPGQGTHEQYF; CDR3 DNA: TGTGCCAGCAGTGAACCCGGACAGGGCACCCACGAGCAGTACTTC
V gene: TRBV19; clone size: .; J gene: TRBJ2-4; D gene: .; CDR3 protein: CASDSGNIQYF; CDR3 DNA: TGTGCCAGCGACTCTGGGAACATTCAGTACTTC
V gene: TRBV10-1; clone size: .; J gene: TRBJ2-2; D gene: .; CDR3 protein: CASSERLSGELFF; CDR3 DNA: TGCGCCAGCAGTGAGCGCCTATCCGGGGAGCTGTTTTTT
V gene: TRBV4-2; clone size: .; J gene: TRBJ2-3; D gene: TRBD2; CDR3 protein: CASSPRGGRTDTQYF; CDR3 DNA: TGTGCCAGCAGCCCGCGGGGGGGCCGCACAGATACGCAGTATTTT
V gene: TRBV7-2; clone size: .; J gene: TRBJ1-1; D gene: .; CDR3 protein: CASSLGGLNTEAFF; CDR3 DNA: TGTGCCAGCAGCTTAGGGGGCTTGAACACTGAAGCTTTCTTT
V gene: TRBV28; clone size: .; J gene: TRBJ2-7; D gene: .; CDR3 protein: CASSSQGPAYEQYF; CDR3 DNA: TGTGCCAGCAGTTCCCAGGGTCCGGCCTACGAGCAGTACTTC
V gene: TRBV11-2; clone size: .; J gene: TRBJ2-7; D gene: .; CDR3 protein: CASSQGAATGHEQYF; CDR3 DNA: TGTGCCAGCAGCCAGGGTGCGGCGACGGGCCACGAGCAGTACTTC
V gene: TRBV7-9; clone size: .; J gene: TRBJ2-3; D gene: .; CDR3 protein: CASSSSEGSTDTQYF; CDR3 DNA: TGTGCCAGCAGCTCTAGCGAAGGAAGCACAGATACGCAGTATTTT
V gene: TRBV10-2; clone size: .; J gene: TRBJ2-1; D gene: TRBD1; CDR3 protein: CASSESGGSSYNEQFF; CDR3 DNA: TGCGCCAGCAGTGAGTCAGGGGGCAGCTCCTACAATGAGCAGTTCTTC
V gene: TRBV2; clone size: .; J gene: TRBJ1-2; D gene: .; CDR3 protein: CASRPGTGGTHGYTF; CDR3 DNA: TGTGCCAGCAGGCCCGGGACTGGAGGGACCCATGGCTACACCTTC
V gene: TRBV5-6; clone size: .; J gene: TRBJ1-2; D gene: .; CDR3 protein: CASSPPSGGGYTF; CDR3 DNA: TGTGCCAGCAGCCCCCCGTCGGGAGGCGGCTACACCTTC
V gene: TRBV27; clone size: .; J gene: TRBJ1-2; D gene: TRBD1; CDR3 protein: CASRSGTGGGHGYTF; CDR3 DNA: TGTGCCAGCAGGTCCGGGACAGGGGGGGGTCATGGCTACACCTTC
V gene: TRBV6-5; clone size: .; J gene: TRBJ1-5; D gene: .; CDR3 protein: CASSYSRRGSEPQHF; CDR3 DNA: TGTGCCAGCAGTTACTCGAGGCGGGGGTCGGAGCCCCAGCATTTT
V gene: TRBV7-8; clone size: .; J gene: TRBJ2-7; D gene: .; CDR3 protein: CASSGDNYEQYF; CDR3 DNA: TGTGCCAGCAGCGGGGACAACTACGAGCAGTACTTC
V gene: TRBV4-3; clone size: few; J gene: TRBJ2-3; D gene: .; CDR3 protein: CASSSKSKRTESTDTQYF; CDR3 DNA: TGCGCCAGCAGCTCCAAATCAAAGAGGACAGAAAGCACAGATACGCAGTATTTT
V gene: TRBV6-5; clone size: .; J gene: TRBJ1-6; D gene: .; CDR3 protein: CASTLREANSPLHF; CDR3 DNA: TGTGCCAGCACTCTCCGGGAAGCTAACTCACCCCTCCACTTT
V gene: TRBV7-3; clone size: .; J gene: TRBJ2-1; D gene: TRBD2; CDR3 protein: CASSKLAGVGEQFF; CDR3 DNA: TGTGCCAGCAGTAAGCTAGCGGGAGTAGGCGAGCAGTTCTTC
V gene: TRBV6-5; clone size: .; J gene: TRBJ1-2; D gene: .; CDR3 protein: CASSYSQGYGYTF; CDR3 DNA: TGTGCCAGCAGTTACTCACAGGGATATGGCTACACCTTC
V gene: TRBV7-8; clone size: .; J gene: TRBJ2-5; D gene: .; CDR3 protein: CASMISHSAETQYF; CDR3 DNA: TGTGCCAGCATGATATCCCACAGTGCAGAGACCCAGTACTTC
V gene: TRBV28; clone size: few; J gene: TRBJ2-7; D gene: .; CDR3 protein: CASSLRREEQYF; CDR3 DNA: TGTGCCAGCAGTTTAAGGAGGGAAGAGCAGTACTTC
V gene: TRBV5-4; clone size: .; J gene: TRBJ1-1; D gene: TRBD1; CDR3 protein: CASRQDRVNTEAFF; CDR3 DNA: TGTGCCAGCAGACAAGACAGGGTAAACACTGAAGCTTTCTTT
V gene: TRBV18; clone size: .; J gene: TRBJ2-6; D gene: TRBD1; CDR3 protein: CASSPLVTGGNSGANVLTF; CDR3 DNA: TGTGCCAGCTCACCACTAGTAACAGGGGGGAACTCTGGGGCCAACGTCCTGACTTTC
V gene: TRBV19; clone size: .; J gene: TRBJ1-2; D gene: .; CDR3 protein: CASSPGGGNYGYTF; CDR3 DNA: TGTGCCAGTAGTCCCGGAGGCGGCAACTATGGCTACACCTTC
V gene: TRBV4-1; clone size: .; J gene: TRBJ1-5; D gene: .; CDR3 protein: CASSQAGGAGRPQHF; CDR3 DNA: TGCGCCAGCAGCCAGGCGGGGGGGGCTGGTCGGCCCCAGCATTTT
V gene: TRBV28; clone size: .; J gene: TRBJ2-7; D gene: TRBD2; CDR3 protein: CASSLLAGDEQYF; CDR3 DNA: TGTGCCAGCAGTTTACTAGCGGGAGACGAGCAGTACTTC
V gene: TRBV14; clone size: .; J gene: TRBJ2-3; D gene: TRBD2; CDR3 protein: CASSQGRGGPTDTQYF; CDR3 DNA: TGTGCCAGCAGCCAAGGTCGGGGGGGCCCCACAGATACGCAGTATTTT
V gene: TRBV13; clone size: .; J gene: TRBJ1-6; D gene: TRBD1; CDR3 protein: CASSVKAGQGLYPINSPLHF; CDR3 DNA: TGTGCCAGCAGCGTAAAAGCGGGACAGGGTCTTTACCCCATCAATTCACCCCTCCACTTT
V gene: TRBV2; clone size: few; J gene: TRBJ2-2; D gene: TRBD1; CDR3 protein: CASRVRGQGNPNTGELFF; CDR3 DNA: TGTGCCAGCAGAGTCCGGGGACAGGGTAACCCGAACACCGGGGAGCTGTTTTTT
V gene: TRBV5-4; clone size: .; J gene: TRBJ2-5; D gene: .; CDR3 protein: CASSHLRTEETQYF; CDR3 DNA: TGTGCCAGCAGCCACCTGAGGACAGAAGAGACCCAGTACTTC
V gene: TRBV30; clone size: .; J gene: TRBJ2-5; D gene: .; CDR3 protein: CAWSVRGETQYF; CDR3 DNA: TGTGCCTGGAGTGTACGGGGGGAGACCCAGTACTTC
V gene: TRBV30; clone size: .; J gene: TRBJ2-7; D gene: TRBD2; CDR3 protein: CAWRMLAGGREQYF; CDR3 DNA: TGTGCCTGGAGAATGCTAGCGGGAGGGCGAGAGCAGTACTTC
V gene: TRBV5-4; clone size: .; J gene: TRBJ2-7; D gene: TRBD1; CDR3 protein: CASSPWDRSDEQYF; CDR3 DNA: TGTGCCAGCAGCCCCTGGGACAGGTCCGACGAGCAGTACTTC
V gene: TRBV9; clone size: .; J gene: TRBJ2-7; D gene: .; CDR3 protein: CASSPNSAASYEQYF; CDR3 DNA: TGTGCCAGCAGCCCCAACAGTGCCGCCTCCTACGAGCAGTACTTC
V gene: TRBV19; clone size: .; J gene: TRBJ2-1; D gene: .; CDR3 protein: CASSIAAQGRNEQFF; CDR3 DNA: TGTGCCAGTAGTATCGCCGCGCAGGGCCGGAATGAGCAGTTCTTC
V gene: TRBV4-3; clone size: .; J gene: TRBJ2-3; D gene: .; CDR3 protein: CASSPEGTDTQYF; CDR3 DNA: TGCGCCAGCAGCCCCGAGGGCACAGATACGCAGTATTTT
V gene: TRBV30; clone size: few; J gene: TRBJ1-4; D gene: TRBD1; CDR3 protein: CAWSVQLAGGREKLFF; CDR3 DNA: TGTGCCTGGAGTGTACAGTTGGCAGGGGGTCGTGAAAAACTGTTTTTT
V gene: TRBV30; clone size: .; J gene: TRBJ2-2; D gene: .; CDR3 protein: CAWSVHADTGELFF; CDR3 DNA: TGTGCCTGGAGTGTACACGCCGACACCGGGGAGCTGTTTTTT
V gene: TRBV30; clone size: once; J gene: TRBJ1-2; D gene: .; CDR3 protein: CASLWWAGYTF; CDR3 DNA: TGTGCCTCTCTTTGGTGGGCTGGCTACACCTTC
V gene: TRBV6-5; clone size: few; J gene: TRBJ2-7; D gene: TRBD1; CDR3 protein: CASSHRDRGIYEQYF; CDR3 DNA: TGTGCCAGCAGCCACCGGGACAGGGGAATCTACGAGCAGTACTTC
V gene: TRBV19; clone size: .; J gene: TRBJ2-2; D gene: TRBD2; CDR3 protein: CASSRQRGGTGELFF; CDR3 DNA: TGTGCCAGTAGTAGACAGCGGGGGGGTACCGGGGAGCTGTTTTTT
V gene: TRBV5-1; clone size: .; J gene: TRBJ2-3; D gene: .; CDR3 protein: CASSQIGGYSTDTQYF; CDR3 DNA: TGCGCCAGCAGCCAAATCGGCGGATATAGCACAGATACGCAGTATTTT
V gene: TRBV5-1; clone size: .; J gene: TRBJ2-3; D gene: TRBD1; CDR3 protein: CASSLQGATDTQYF; CDR3 DNA: TGCGCCAGCAGCTTACAGGGGGCAACAGATACGCAGTATTTT
V gene: TRBV28; clone size: .; J gene: TRBJ1-4; D gene: .; CDR3 protein: CAIEGGNEKLFF; CDR3 DNA: TGTGCCATCGAGGGCGGGAATGAAAAACTGTTTTTT
V gene: TRBV7-9; clone size: .; J gene: TRBJ2-1; D gene: TRBD2; CDR3 protein: CASIPSGSSYNEQFF; CDR3 DNA: TGTGCCAGCATCCCTAGCGGGAGCTCCTACAATGAGCAGTTCTTC
V gene: TRBV5-4; clone size: .; J gene: TRBJ2-3; D gene: .; CDR3 protein: CASSPSTDTQYF; CDR3 DNA: TGTGCCAGCAGCCCGAGCACAGATACGCAGTATTTT
V gene: TRBV5-6; clone size: .; J gene: TRBJ2-2; D gene: .; CDR3 protein: CASSLDPMVTGELFF; CDR3 DNA: TGTGCCAGCAGCTTGGATCCTATGGTCACCGGGGAGCTGTTTTTT